This TCR beta chain stems from a study of cytomegalovirus exposure and HLA in healthy donors. The study's findings and limits: The dataset shows that most TCR sequences were rare, while some public TCRs occurred in many donors. TCR beta chains numbering some 160 were designated cytomegalovirus-associated.

V was clipped by 3 bases and J by 3 bases, with 14 bases between them. Germline V CDR1 and CDR2: LGHNA, YSLEER. This CDR3 spans 15 amino acids. The method was immunoSEQ multiplex PCR; TCRdb's version includes in-frame clones alone and lacks a portion of them. The sample includes about 110,000 clones, about 90% seen only once; the top ten take more than 2%. Turning to this clone: The target antigen is unknown.

Sequencing input: PBMCs. The gene calls are TRBV4-3 and TRBJ1-1, with D unresolved. The source of this sequence is a woman aged 18-29 years in good health and CMV-seronegative. The CDR3 is CASSHEGGRDTEAFF. CDR3 DNA sequence: TGCGCCAGCAGCCACGAAGGAGGGCGGGACACTGAAGCTTTCTTT.